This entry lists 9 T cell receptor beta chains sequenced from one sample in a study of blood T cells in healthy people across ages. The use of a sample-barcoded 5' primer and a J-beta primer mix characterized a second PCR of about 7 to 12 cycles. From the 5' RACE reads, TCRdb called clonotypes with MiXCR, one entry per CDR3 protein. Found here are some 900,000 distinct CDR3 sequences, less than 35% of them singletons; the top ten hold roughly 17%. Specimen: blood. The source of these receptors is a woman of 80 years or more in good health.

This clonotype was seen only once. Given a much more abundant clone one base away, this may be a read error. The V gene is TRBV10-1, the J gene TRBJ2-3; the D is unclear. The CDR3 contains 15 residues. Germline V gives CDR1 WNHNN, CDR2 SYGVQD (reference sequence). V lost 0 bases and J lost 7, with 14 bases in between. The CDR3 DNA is TGCGCCAGCAGTGAGTCCTCACCTTCGAGATATACGCAGTATTTT. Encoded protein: CASSESSPSRYTQYF.

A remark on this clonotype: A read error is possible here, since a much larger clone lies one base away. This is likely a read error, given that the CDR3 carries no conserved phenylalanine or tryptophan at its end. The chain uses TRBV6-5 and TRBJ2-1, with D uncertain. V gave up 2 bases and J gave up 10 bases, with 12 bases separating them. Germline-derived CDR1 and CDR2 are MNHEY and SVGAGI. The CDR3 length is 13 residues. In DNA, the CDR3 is TGTGCCAGCAGTTACCGGGCAGGTAAAGAGCAGTTCTCC. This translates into CASSYRAGKEQFS.

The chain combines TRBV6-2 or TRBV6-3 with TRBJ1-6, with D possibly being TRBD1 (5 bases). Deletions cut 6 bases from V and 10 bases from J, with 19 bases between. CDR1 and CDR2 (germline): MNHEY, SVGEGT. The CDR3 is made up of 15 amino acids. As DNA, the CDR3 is TGTGCCAGCAGCCCCCTCACCAGGGCCGGATCACCCCTCCACTTT. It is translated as CASSPLTRAGSPLHF.

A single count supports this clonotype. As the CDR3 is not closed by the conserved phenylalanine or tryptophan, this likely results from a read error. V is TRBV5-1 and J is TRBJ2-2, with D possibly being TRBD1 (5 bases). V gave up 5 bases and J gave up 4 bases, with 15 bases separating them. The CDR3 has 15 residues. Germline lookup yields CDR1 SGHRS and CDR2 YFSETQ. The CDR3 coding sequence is TGCGCCAGCAGTCCCGTCGAAGGGGCCACCGGGGAGCTGTTTGTT. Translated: CASSPVEGATGELFV.

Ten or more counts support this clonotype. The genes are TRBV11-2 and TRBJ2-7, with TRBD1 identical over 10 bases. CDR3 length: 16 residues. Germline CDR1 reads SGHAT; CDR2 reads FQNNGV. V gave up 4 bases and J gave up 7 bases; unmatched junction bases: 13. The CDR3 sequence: CASSSIADRGPGEQYF. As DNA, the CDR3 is TGTGCCAGCAGCTCGATAGCAGACAGGGGGCCTGGAGAGCAGTACTTC.

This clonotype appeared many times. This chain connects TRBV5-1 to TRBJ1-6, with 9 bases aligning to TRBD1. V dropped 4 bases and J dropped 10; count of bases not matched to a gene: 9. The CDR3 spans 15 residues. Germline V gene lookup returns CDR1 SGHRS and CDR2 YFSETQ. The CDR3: CASSEGQGQRSPLHF. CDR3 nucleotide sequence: TGCGCCAGCAGCGAAGGACAGGGGCAACGGTCACCCCTCCACTTT.

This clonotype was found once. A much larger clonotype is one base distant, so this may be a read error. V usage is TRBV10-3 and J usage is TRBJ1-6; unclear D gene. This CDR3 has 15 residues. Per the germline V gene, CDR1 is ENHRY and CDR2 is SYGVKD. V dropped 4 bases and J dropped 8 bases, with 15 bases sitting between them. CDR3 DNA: TGTGCCATCAGTGTGGGAGGCAGGCGGGATTCACCCCTCCACTTT. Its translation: CAISVGGRRDSPLHF.

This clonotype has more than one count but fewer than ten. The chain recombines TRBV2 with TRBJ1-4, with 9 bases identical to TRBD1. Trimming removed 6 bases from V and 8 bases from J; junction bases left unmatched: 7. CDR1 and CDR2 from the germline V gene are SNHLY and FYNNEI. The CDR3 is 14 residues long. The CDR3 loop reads CASSVTGGYEKLFF. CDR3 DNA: TGTGCCAGCAGCGTGACAGGGGGGTACGAAAAACTGTTTTTT.

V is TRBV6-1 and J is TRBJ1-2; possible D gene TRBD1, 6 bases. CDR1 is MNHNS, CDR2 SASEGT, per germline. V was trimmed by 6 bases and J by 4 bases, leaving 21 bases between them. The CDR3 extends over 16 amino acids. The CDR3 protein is CASSQVEPGALYGYTF. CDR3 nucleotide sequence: TGTGCCAGCAGCCAAGTCGAACCAGGGGCCCTCTATGGCTACACCTTC.